Here is one T cell receptor beta chain with its context. Its antigen is undetermined. The data originate from a study of T cell repertoires in cytomegalovirus infection. The overall study: Matching HLA type, along with CMV infection, was indicated by public TCR beta signatures.

Overall study results and limits: Cumulative frequency of public TCR beta families picked out carriers of CMV plus the relevant HLA. There were HLA-C-restricted CMV-specific TCR beta clonotypes dominating the ex vivo response.

TCRdb itself ran the reads through MiXCR, one entry per CDR3 protein. The sample holds 200,000 to 300,000 distinct CDR3 sequences, 12% to 15% seen once. The clonotype originates from a human donor in good health (CMV status not recorded). Some clones in this sample may be carry-over from other donors' samples. Material: PBMCs.

The CDR3 region has the DNA TGTGCCAGCAGCAACCAACCGCACGGACTCAATCAGCCCCAGCATTTT. This translates into CASSNQPHGLNQPQHF. The rearrangement links TRBV6-2 or TRBV6-3 to TRBJ1-5; D ambiguous. The length of the CDR3 is 16 residues. V was cut by 6 bases and J by 3 bases, with 18 bases left in between. Germline CDR1 reads MNHEY; CDR2 reads SVGEGT.